Here is one T cell receptor beta chain with its context. These data belong to a study of blood T cell repertoires in COVID-19. Study in general: COVID-19 samples collected from the United States, Italy and Spain covered acute and convalescent phases. In each case, the material was cDNA or gDNA derived from T cells, B-cell-depleted T cells, or PBMCs.

In the original processing: Researchers report that nucleated cell counts were estimated from reference gene primer amplification. Profiling relied on immunoSEQ multiplex PCR, and the TCRdb table lists in-frame clones only, not all of them. That table is the source of V, J and clone size, and D and trimming were worked out from the DNA. The repertoire includes 150,000 to 200,000 clones, 82% of them detected once, and more than 7.5% sits in the top ten. Germline CDR1 reads SGHTA; CDR2 reads FQGNSA. With 5 bases clipped from V and 3 bases from J, the junction kept 7 bases outside the gene matches. The CDR3 contains 15 residues.

The source material was peripheral blood. The gene calls are TRBV7-2 and TRBJ2-1, with 7 bases fitting TRBD1. This sequence originates from a woman aged 65 to 85 with acute or convalescent COVID-19. The DNA of the CDR3 is TGTGCCAGCAGCCTTTCGGGGACAGACTACAATGAGCAGTTCTTC. Its protein product is CASSLSGTDYNEQFF.